Reported below is one T cell receptor beta chain. Its antigen is as yet unknown. This specimen comes from a study of EBV T-cell therapy then PD-1 blockade in nasopharyngeal carcinoma. The assay was immunoSEQ multiplex PCR, and TCRdb's table has in-frame clones only and misses some. This sample has over 20,000 clones, with around 84% found just once. Germline V gives CDR1 SGHAT, CDR2 FQDESV (reference sequence). The V segment lost 6 bases and the J segment 1 base; nucleotides outside the gene matches: 4. The CDR3 is 15 amino acids. Noted time point: 266 days after commencement of treatment, after nivolumab therapy. Indicated treatment: AdE1-LMPpoly-expanded autologous EBV-specific T-cell therapy followed by anti-PD-1 nivolumab.

The V and J genes are TRBV11-1 and TRBJ2-2; 8 positions agree with TRBD1. This TCR derives from a middle-aged man with nasopharyngeal carcinoma. The sample in question was CD8+ T cells from blood, obtained around day 270 from a patient whose treatment included autologous EBV-specific T cells and nivolumab. CDR3 sequence: CASSSRGQNTGELFF. The CDR3 nucleotides read TGTGCCAGCAGTAGCAGGGGGCAGAACACCGGGGAGCTGTTTTTT.